Sequencing of this TCR beta chain was carried out in a study of blood T cell repertoires in COVID-19. Across the whole study: Sites across the United States, Italy and Spain contributed samples from acute and convalescent COVID-19. PBMCs, B-cell-depleted T cells, or T cells provided the cDNA or gDNA that made up the material.

Under the authors' procedure: Reference gene primer amplification gave estimated nucleated cell counts. Assay used: immunoSEQ multiplex PCR; TCRdb lists only in-frame clones, some missing. For V, J and clone size, that table is used; D and trimming come from the DNA. The table has more than 85,000 clones, approximately 65% seen once. This clone showed up just once. Germline V lookup: CDR1 ENHRY, CDR2 SYGVKD. V gave up 8 bases and J gave up 8 bases, with 18 bases separating them. The CDR3 totals 13 residues. Sequencing was performed on peripheral blood. The chain joins TRBV10-3 to TRBJ1-2; a possible D gene is TRBD1 (5 bases). The TCR originated in a woman aged 55-75 years with acute or convalescent COVID-19. The CDR3 DNA sequence: TGTGCCATCCGGGGGGGGTCCCCCGGGGGCTACACCTTC. Protein product: CAIRGGSPGGYTF.